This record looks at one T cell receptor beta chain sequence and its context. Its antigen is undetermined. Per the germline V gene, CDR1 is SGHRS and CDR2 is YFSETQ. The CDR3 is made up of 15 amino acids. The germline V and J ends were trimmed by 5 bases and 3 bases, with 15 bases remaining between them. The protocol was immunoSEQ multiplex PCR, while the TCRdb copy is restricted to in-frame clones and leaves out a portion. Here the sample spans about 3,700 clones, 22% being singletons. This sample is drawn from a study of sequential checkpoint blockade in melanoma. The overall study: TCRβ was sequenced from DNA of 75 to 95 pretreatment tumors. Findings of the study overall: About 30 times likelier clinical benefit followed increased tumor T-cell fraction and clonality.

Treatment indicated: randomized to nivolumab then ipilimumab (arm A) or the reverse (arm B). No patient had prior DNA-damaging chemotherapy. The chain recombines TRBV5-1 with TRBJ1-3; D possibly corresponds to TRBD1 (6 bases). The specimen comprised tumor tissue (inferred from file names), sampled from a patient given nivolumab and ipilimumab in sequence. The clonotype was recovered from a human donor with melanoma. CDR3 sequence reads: CASRPEGGGGNTIYF. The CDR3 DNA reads TGCGCCAGCAGACCTGAGGGGGGCGGTGGAAACACCATATATTTT. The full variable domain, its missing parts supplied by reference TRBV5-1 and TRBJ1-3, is KAGVTQTPRYLIKTRGQQVTLSCSPISGHRSVSWYQQTPGQGLQFLFEYFSETQRNKGNFPGRFSGRQFSNSRSEMNVSTLELGDSALYLCASRPEGGGGNTIYFGEGSWLTVV.